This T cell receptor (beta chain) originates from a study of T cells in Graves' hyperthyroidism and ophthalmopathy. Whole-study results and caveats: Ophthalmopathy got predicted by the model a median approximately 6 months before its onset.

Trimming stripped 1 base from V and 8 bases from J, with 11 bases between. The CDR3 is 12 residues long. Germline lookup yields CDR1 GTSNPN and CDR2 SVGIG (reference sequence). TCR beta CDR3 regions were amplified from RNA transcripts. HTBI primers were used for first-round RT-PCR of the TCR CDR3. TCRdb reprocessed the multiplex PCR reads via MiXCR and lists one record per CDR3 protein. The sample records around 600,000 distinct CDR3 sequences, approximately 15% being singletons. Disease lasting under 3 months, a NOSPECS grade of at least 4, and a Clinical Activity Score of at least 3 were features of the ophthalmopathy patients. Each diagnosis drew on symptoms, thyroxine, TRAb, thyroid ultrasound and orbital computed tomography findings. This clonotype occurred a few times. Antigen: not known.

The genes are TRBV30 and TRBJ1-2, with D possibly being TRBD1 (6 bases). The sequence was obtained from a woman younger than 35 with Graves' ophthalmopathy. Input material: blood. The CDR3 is CAWSEAGGGYTF. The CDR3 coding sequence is TGTGCCTGGAGTGAGGCGGGGGGCGGCTACACCTTC. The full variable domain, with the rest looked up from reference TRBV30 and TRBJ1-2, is SQTIHQWPATLVQPVGSPLSLECTVEGTSNPNLYWYRQAAGRGLQLLFYSVGIGQISSEVPQNLSASRPQDRQFILSSKKLLLSDSGFYLCAWSEAGGGYTFGSGTRLTVV.